The 21 T cell receptor beta chains reported below all come from one sample, sequenced in a study of memory B cells and T cells in multiple sclerosis. Separate sequencing covered autoproliferating (CFSE-dim) and non-proliferating (CFSE-high) T cells from stimulus-free culture. Pooled replicate wells came from about 50 million CFSE-labeled PBMCs cultured approximately 7 days without stimulus. No antigens are known for them. TCRdb's copy holds only in-frame clones and misses some; the assay was immunoSEQ multiplex PCR. The sample holds 25,000 to 35,000 clones, 86% seen once. Specimen: PBMCs from blood kept in culture. The source of these receptors is a human donor with multiple sclerosis.

This rearrangement joins TRBV21-1 to TRBJ1-3. TRBV21-1 is given as a pseudogene. This CDR3 comprises 17 residues. The CDR3 reads CASSKEGPSFSGNTIYF. CDR3 nucleotides: TGTGCCAGCAGCAAAGAGGGGCCTAGCTTCTCTGGAAACACCATATATTTT.

The chain is built from TRBV30 and TRBJ1-2; D remains unclear. The CDR3 runs 11 residues. Germline V gene data show CDR1 as GTSNPN and CDR2 as SVGIG (reference sequence). V dropped 7 bases and J dropped 7 bases, with 13 bases sitting between them. CDR3 in amino acids: CAYDPGSGYTF. The DNA of the CDR3 is TGTGCCTACGATCCGGGGAGTGGCTACACCTTC. Looking up the rest from reference TRBV30 and TRBJ1-2 gives the full variable domain: SQTIHQWPATLVQPVGSPLSLECTVEGTSNPNLYWYRQAAGRGLQLLFYSVGIGQISSEVPQNLSASRPQDRQFILSSKKLLLSDSGFYLCAYDPGSGYTFGSGTRLTVV.

As for this clone: One end of the junction is discordant with germline, which a read error may explain. The CDR3 reads CASSVSTGQRYNGQFF. DNA of the CDR3: TGTGCCAGCAGCGTTTCTACGGGACAGAGATACAATGGGCAGTTCTTC. The chain is built from TRBV9 and TRBJ2-1; 7 bases are a match to TRBD1. The CDR3 has 16 residues. CDR1 SGDLS and CDR2 YYNGEE come from the germline V gene.

This clone is a singleton in its sample. The chain joins TRBV27 to TRBJ1-5; D is undetermined. Per the germline V gene, CDR1 is MNHEY and CDR2 is SMNVEV (reference sequence). This CDR3 region has 12 residues. Trimming pared 10 bases from V and 5 bases from J, leaving 12 bases between. The CDR3 loop is CATIGRDQPQHF. The DNA of the CDR3 is TGTGCCACCATAGGAAGGGATCAGCCCCAGCATTTT.

The J gene is TRBJ2-7, the V gene TRBV9; 8 bases are shared with TRBD2. The CDR3 extends over 14 amino acids. The V segment lost 3 bases and the J segment 2 bases; nucleotides outside the gene matches: 4. Germline values: CDR1 SGDLS, CDR2 YYNGEE. The CDR3 region has the DNA TGTGCCAGCAGCGCGGGACTAGTCCCCTACGAGCAGTACTTC. Residues: CASSAGLVPYEQYF.

The count of this clone is one. The chain carries TRBV10-2 and TRBJ1-1; D not resolved. The CDR3 consists of 13 residues. The V and J ends lost 5 bases and 4 bases respectively, with 11 bases between them. Looked up from germline, CDR1 is WSHSY and CDR2 is SAAADI. CDR3 sequence: CASSSGSGTEAFF. The CDR3 DNA reads TGCGCCAGCAGTTCGGGGAGTGGCACTGAAGCTTTCTTT.

This clone occurred a few times. The rearrangement links TRBV28 to TRBJ2-6, with TRBD1 matching 8 bases. Germline CDR1 is MDHEN and CDR2 is SYDVKM. Unmatched junction bases numbered 8, after V lost 5 bases and J lost 2 bases. The CDR3 has 17 residues. The CDR3 sequence: CASSPTGVGTGANVLTF. The CDR3 region has the DNA TGTGCCAGCAGTCCGACAGGGGTAGGCACTGGGGCCAACGTCCTGACTTTC.

The chain joins TRBV19 to TRBJ2-1, with 9 bases fitting TRBD2. The CDR3 sequence is 15 residues long. Germline-derived CDR1 and CDR2 are LNHDA and SQIVND (reference sequence). V gave up 7 bases and J gave up 1 base; unmatched junction bases: 5. CDR3 in amino acids: CASKHSGGSYNEQFF. As DNA, the CDR3 is TGTGCCAGTAAGCACAGCGGGGGGTCCTACAATGAGCAGTTCTTC.

J is TRBJ2-7 and V is TRBV9, with 11 bases lining up with TRBD1. This CDR3 has 13 amino acids. Germline lookup yields CDR1 SGDLS and CDR2 YYNGEE. The junction had 1 base not matched to a gene; V was cut back by 4 bases and J by 4 bases. The CDR3 reads CASSRDRGYEQYF. CDR3 coding DNA: TGTGCCAGCAGCAGGGACAGGGGGTACGAGCAGTACTTC.

The chain links TRBV6-1 to TRBJ1-3, with no clear D. The CDR3 extends over 13 amino acids. Germline V gene lookup returns CDR1 MNHNS and CDR2 SASEGT. V gave up 8 bases and J gave up 4 bases, with 12 bases separating them. The CDR3 spells CASGGYTGNTIYF. The CDR3 nucleotides read TGTGCCAGCGGTGGATATACAGGAAACACCATATATTTT.

The chain joins TRBV19 to TRBJ1-5; possible D gene TRBD1, 6 bases. Germline values: CDR1 LNHDA, CDR2 SQIVND (reference sequence). This CDR3 spans 15 amino acids. With 3 bases removed from V and 9 bases from J, the gap between germline ends came to 18 bases. The CDR3 DNA is TGTGCCAGTAGTATGGTCGGGGGCCTACCCCCGCCCCAGCATTTT. As protein: CASSMVGGLPPPQHF.

V usage is TRBV11-2 and J usage is TRBJ2-2, with a tentative D call TRBD1 (6 bases). The V gene's germline CDR1 is SGHAT and CDR2 FQNNGV. CDR3 length equals 14 residues. Trimming stripped 8 bases from V and 6 bases from J, with 16 bases between. CDR3 DNA: TGTGCCAGCGACCCCAGGGGATGGGCCGGGGAGCTGTTTTTT. Its translation is CASDPRGWAGELFF.

V and J are TRBV5-1 and TRBJ2-7; D not resolved. CDR3 length equals 11 residues. Per germline, CDR1 SGHRS and CDR2 YFSETQ. V was cut by 0 bases and J by 5 bases, with 3 bases left in between. CDR3: CASSLDDEQYF. The CDR3, as DNA: TGCGCCAGCAGCTTGGACGACGAGCAGTACTTC.

The genes are TRBV30 and TRBJ1-5; possibly TRBD1 for D (6 bases). Germline assignment: CDR1 GTSNPN and CDR2 SVGIG (reference sequence). This CDR3 has 13 residues. V lost 1 base and J 6 bases, leaving 10 bases between the germline ends. CDR3 in amino acids: CAWSGGGRQPQHF. The CDR3 bases are TGTGCCTGGAGTGGGGGGGGGCGTCAGCCCCAGCATTTT.

V usage is TRBV10-3 and J usage is TRBJ1-2; D not resolved. This CDR3 is 14 amino acids long. CDR1 and CDR2 (germline): ENHRY, SYGVKD. V was trimmed by 1 base and J by 8 bases, leaving 14 bases between them. Here the CDR3 reads CAISEFGNERGYTF. The CDR3 region has the DNA TGTGCCATCAGTGAGTTCGGCAACGAACGCGGCTACACCTTC.

The rearrangement joins TRBV7-9 to TRBJ2-1, with D possibly TRBD2 on 6 matching bases. V shed 5 bases and J shed 6 bases, with 14 bases lying between them. CDR1 is SEHNR and CDR2 is FQNEAQ in the germline V gene (reference sequence). There are 14 residues in the CDR3. The CDR3 DNA reads as TGTGCCAGCAGCCCGCCCCGGGAGATCAATGAGCAGTTCTTC. Protein: CASSPPREINEQFF.

The chain couples TRBV6-5 to TRBJ2-1; 7 nucleotides align to TRBD1. Germline V gene data show CDR1 as MNHEY and CDR2 as SVGAGI. With V trimmed by 6 bases and J by 1 base, 0 bases remained unmatched. This CDR3 is 13 amino acids long. Here the CDR3 reads CASRQGSYNEQFF. The DNA for the CDR3 is TGTGCCAGCAGACAGGGGTCCTACAATGAGCAGTTCTTC.

This sequence joins TRBV28 and TRBJ1-2, with D uncertain. The CDR3 has 17 residues. Trimming stripped 2 bases from V and 4 bases from J, with 20 bases between. Germline lookup yields CDR1 MDHEN and CDR2 SYDVKM. The DNA for the CDR3 is TGTGCCAGCAGTTTAGGAGACTCAGAGACCCTGGTCTATGGCTACACCTTC. Residues: CASSLGDSETLVYGYTF.

The chain recombines TRBV7-2 with TRBJ2-1; 11 bases line up with TRBD2. Trimming cost V 4 bases and J 4 bases; bases outside gene matches: 3. Per the germline V gene, CDR1 is SGHTA and CDR2 is FQGNSA. The CDR3 is 15 amino acids. DNA of the CDR3: TGTGCCAGCAGCTCCCTAGCGGGGGGTTACAATGAGCAGTTCTTC. The encoded protein is CASSSLAGGYNEQFF. The full variable domain, in which reference TRBV7-2 and TRBJ2-1 provide the parts outside the CDR3, is GAGVSQSPSNKVTEKGKDVELRCDPISGHTALYWYRQSLGQGLEFLIYFQGNSAPDKSGLPSDRFSAERTGGSVSTLTIQRTQQEDSAVYLCASSSLAGGYNEQFFGPGTRLTVL.

This chain links TRBV28 with TRBJ2-7, with 10 bases matching TRBD2. J was trimmed by 5 bases and V by 4 bases; bases with no gene match: 8. Looked up from germline, CDR1 is MDHEN and CDR2 is SYDVKM. CDR3 length equals 15 residues. The CDR3 nucleotides read TGTGCCAGCAGTTCTCCGAGCGGGAGGGCGGACGAGCAGTACTTC. This codes for CASSSPSGRADEQYF.

V and J are TRBV5-1 and TRBJ2-7; D unresolved. This CDR3 has 14 amino acids. Germline CDR1 reads SGHRS; CDR2 reads YFSETQ. V was shortened by 5 bases and J by 0 bases, with 12 bases between the two germline ends. Here the CDR3 DNA reads TGCGCCAGCAGGCACGAACTGAGCTCCTACGAGCAGTACTTC. Translated, it gives CASRHELSSYEQYF.